This entry lists 2 T cell receptor beta chains sequenced from one sample in a study of T-cell memory formation after mild COVID-19. Via MiXCR, TCRdb re-called the 5' RACE reads, giving one row per CDR3 protein. The data contain around 450,000 distinct CDR3 sequences, approximately 24% of them singletons. The sample comprised PBMCs or a T cell subset sorted from them (not recorded which). These receptors all stem from an adult woman who had mild COVID-19 (a few samples of this study predate the infection). Cell type and time point are not known.

In this sample, this clonotype turned up a few times. This chain uses TRBV28 with TRBJ2-3, with TRBD1 matching over 8 bases. Per germline, CDR1 MDHEN and CDR2 SYDVKM. The CDR3 runs 17 residues. Trimming took 6 bases from V and 2 from J; bases not matched to a gene: 13. CDR3 bases: TGTGCCAGCAGCCTCCCAATTCCGACAGGGGTCACAGATACGCAGTATTTT. It specifies CASSLPIPTGVTDTQYF.

This clonotype has just a few counts. This rearrangement joins TRBV7-9 to TRBJ2-2; TRBD1 matches 8 bases. CDR3 size: 16 residues. V shed 5 bases and J 0 bases; nucleotides not matched to a gene: 5. The germline gives CDR1 SEHNR, CDR2 FQNEAQ (reference sequence). For the CDR3, the DNA is TGTGCCAGCAGCCCCAAGGACAGGGCGAACACCGGGGAGCTGTTTTTT. It is translated as CASSPKDRANTGELFF.